These T cell receptor beta chains were read from a single sample in a study of blood T cell repertoires in COVID-19. The data were produced by immunoSEQ multiplex PCR, yet TCRdb's version contains in-frame clones alone and is incomplete. The data hold about 170,000 clones, with 70% to 85% observed a single time. Input material: PBMCs or T cells enriched from blood (not recorded which). These receptors were obtained from a woman between 65 and 79 years old in a cohort exposed to, infected with or recovered from COVID-19 (not recorded which). Each CDR3 is given with its conserved first and last residue. Each record gives: J gene, clone size, D gene, V gene, CDR3 protein, CDR3 DNA. A D gene is named only where the DNA matches it firmly. A clone size is listed for some rows: how often the clone was seen (once, few, many), or a class if it is expanded.

j_call: TRBJ2-3; clone_size: -; d_call: TRBD2; v_call: TRBV2; cdr3_aa: CASSLTSGRPPRRTDTQYF; cdr3_nt: TGTGCCAGCAGCTTGACTAGCGGGAGGCCGCCCCGGCGCACAGATACGCAGTATTTT
j_call: TRBJ1-2; clone_size: -; d_call: TRBD1; v_call: TRBV5-1; cdr3_aa: CASSLLQGADGYTF; cdr3_nt: TGCGCCAGCAGCTTGTTGCAGGGGGCTGATGGCTACACCTTC
j_call: TRBJ2-7; clone_size: -; d_call: -; v_call: TRBV3-1/TRBV3-2; cdr3_aa: CASSRRDTSYEQYF; cdr3_nt: TGTGCCAGCAGCCGCCGGGACACCTCCTACGAGCAGTACTTC
j_call: TRBJ1-5; clone_size: -; d_call: -; v_call: TRBV5-1; cdr3_aa: CASSSGEYSNQPQHF; cdr3_nt: TGCGCCAGCAGCTCAGGGGAATATAGCAATCAGCCCCAGCATTTT
j_call: TRBJ2-2; clone_size: -; d_call: -; v_call: TRBV7-3; cdr3_aa: CASSLSPSMGAGELFF; cdr3_nt: TGTGCCAGCAGCTTATCCCCATCGATGGGAGCCGGGGAGCTGTTTTTT
j_call: TRBJ1-1; clone_size: -; d_call: TRBD1; v_call: TRBV11-3; cdr3_aa: CASSLQGGLDTEAFF; cdr3_nt: TGTGCCAGCAGCTTGCAAGGGGGCTTGGACACTGAAGCTTTCTTT
j_call: TRBJ2-1; clone_size: -; d_call: TRBD2; v_call: TRBV7-3; cdr3_aa: CASSSIAGVSYNEQFF; cdr3_nt: TGTGCCAGCAGCTCCATAGCGGGCGTATCCTACAATGAGCAGTTCTTC
j_call: TRBJ2-7; clone_size: -; d_call: TRBD2; v_call: TRBV5-4; cdr3_aa: CASSLPFAGRAGGPYEQYF; cdr3_nt: TGTGCCAGCAGCTTGCCCTTCGCTGGTAGAGCGGGAGGCCCTTACGAGCAGTACTTC
j_call: TRBJ2-5; clone_size: -; d_call: -; v_call: TRBV5-5; cdr3_aa: CASSLRGGDQETQYF; cdr3_nt: TGTGCCAGCAGTTTGCGAGGAGGGGACCAAGAGACCCAGTACTTC
j_call: TRBJ1-5; clone_size: -; d_call: TRBD1; v_call: TRBV19; cdr3_aa: CASTQTTGGSQPQHF; cdr3_nt: TGTGCCAGTACCCAAACCACAGGGGGATCTCAGCCCCAGCATTTT
j_call: TRBJ2-1; clone_size: once; d_call: -; v_call: TRBV30; cdr3_aa: CAWSVYVQQFF; cdr3_nt: TGTGCCTGGAGTGTGTATGTCCAGCAGTTCTTC
j_call: TRBJ2-5; clone_size: -; d_call: TRBD2; v_call: TRBV6-5; cdr3_aa: CASKLAGMETQYF; cdr3_nt: TGTGCCAGCAAACTAGCGGGGATGGAGACCCAGTACTTC
j_call: TRBJ2-1; clone_size: -; d_call: -; v_call: TRBV7-3; cdr3_aa: CASSPYSDSSYNEQFF; cdr3_nt: TGTGCCAGCAGCCCCTACTCCGATAGCTCCTACAATGAGCAGTTCTTC
j_call: TRBJ1-1; clone_size: -; d_call: TRBD1; v_call: TRBV7-2; cdr3_aa: CASSSRQGGTEAFF; cdr3_nt: TGTGCCAGCAGCTCTCGACAGGGTGGAACTGAAGCTTTCTTT
j_call: TRBJ2-5; clone_size: -; d_call: -; v_call: TRBV7-2; cdr3_aa: CASSLYQETQYF; cdr3_nt: TGTGCCAGCAGCCTGTACCAAGAGACCCAGTACTTC
j_call: TRBJ1-5; clone_size: many; d_call: TRBD1; v_call: TRBV7-9; cdr3_aa: CASSRGQTQHF; cdr3_nt: TGTGCCAGCAGCAGGGGGCAGACCCAGCATTTT
j_call: TRBJ2-3; clone_size: few; d_call: -; v_call: TRBV7-3; cdr3_aa: CASSPGVGDTQYF; cdr3_nt: TGTGCCAGCAGCCCAGGGGTGGGGGATACGCAGTATTTT
j_call: TRBJ2-5; clone_size: -; d_call: -; v_call: TRBV11-3; cdr3_aa: CASSPGRAQETQYF; cdr3_nt: TGTGCCAGCAGCCCGGGAAGGGCCCAAGAGACCCAGTACTTC
j_call: TRBJ1-3; clone_size: -; d_call: -; v_call: TRBV6-6; cdr3_aa: CASSYRGGSGNTIYF; cdr3_nt: TGTGCCAGCAGCTATCGGGGGGGGTCTGGAAACACCATATATTTT
j_call: TRBJ1-1; clone_size: -; d_call: -; v_call: TRBV28; cdr3_aa: CASSSRYTEAFF; cdr3_nt: TGTGCCAGCAGCTCACGGTACACTGAAGCTTTCTTT
j_call: TRBJ2-1; clone_size: -; d_call: TRBD2; v_call: TRBV18; cdr3_aa: CASSAVAGAYNEQFF; cdr3_nt: TGTGCCAGCTCAGCTGTAGCGGGGGCCTACAATGAGCAGTTCTTC
j_call: TRBJ2-1; clone_size: -; d_call: TRBD2; v_call: TRBV5-1; cdr3_aa: CASSSLAGSYNEQFF; cdr3_nt: TGCGCCAGCAGCTCCTTAGCGGGGTCATACAATGAGCAGTTCTTC
j_call: TRBJ2-1; clone_size: few; d_call: TRBD2; v_call: TRBV2; cdr3_aa: CASSLYGRASNNEQFF; cdr3_nt: TGTGCCAGCAGCCTGTACGGGAGGGCCTCTAACAATGAGCAGTTCTTC
j_call: TRBJ2-3; clone_size: few; d_call: TRBD2; v_call: TRBV5-1; cdr3_aa: CASSPGLAGGRDTQYF; cdr3_nt: TGCGCCAGCAGCCCCGGACTAGCGGGAGGGCGAGATACGCAGTATTTT